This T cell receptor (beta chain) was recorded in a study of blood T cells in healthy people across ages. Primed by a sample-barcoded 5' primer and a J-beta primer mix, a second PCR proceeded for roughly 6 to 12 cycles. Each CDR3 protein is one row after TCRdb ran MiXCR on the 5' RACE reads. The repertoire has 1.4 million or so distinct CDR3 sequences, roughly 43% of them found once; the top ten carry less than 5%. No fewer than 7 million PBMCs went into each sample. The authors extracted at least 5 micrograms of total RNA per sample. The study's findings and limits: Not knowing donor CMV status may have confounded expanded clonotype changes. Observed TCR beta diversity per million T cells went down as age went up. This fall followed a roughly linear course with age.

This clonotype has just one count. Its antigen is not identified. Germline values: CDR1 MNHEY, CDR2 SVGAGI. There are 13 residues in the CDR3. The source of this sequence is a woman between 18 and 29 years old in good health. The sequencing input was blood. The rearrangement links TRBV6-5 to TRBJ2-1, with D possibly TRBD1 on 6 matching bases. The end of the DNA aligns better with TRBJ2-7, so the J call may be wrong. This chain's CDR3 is CATSRDIYNEQYF. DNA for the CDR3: TGTGCCACTAGCAGGGACATCTACAATGAGCAGTACTTC.